This TCR beta chain came from a study of T cells after yellow fever vaccination. Study-wide points: Researchers report a weaker secondary response that nonetheless peaked faster, day 5 versus 15. Post-booster samples contained most primary-vaccination clones (about 96% CD4, almost 90% CD8).

TCR cDNA, made by 5'RACE template switching, carried an added universal primer site and UMIs. One entry per CDR3 protein results from TCRdb running MiXCR on the 5' RACE reads. Here the sample spans 500,000 to 650,000 distinct CDR3 sequences, around 16% being singletons. Comments on this clonotype: Its antigen is unknown.

The CDR3 contains 15 residues. The source is a man aged 18 to 35 who received the YFV17D yellow fever vaccine. The rearrangement links TRBV12-1 to TRBJ2-1; TRBD2 is taken as the D call from the table, unchecked against the DNA. TRBV12-1 is designated a pseudogene. The sample consisted of PBMCs, taken 5 days after the first yellow fever vaccination. The CDR3 sequence: CASSHGLGGGNEQFF. Here the CDR3 DNA reads TGTGCCAGCAGCCACGGACTGGGCGGGGGGAATGAGCAGTTCTTC.